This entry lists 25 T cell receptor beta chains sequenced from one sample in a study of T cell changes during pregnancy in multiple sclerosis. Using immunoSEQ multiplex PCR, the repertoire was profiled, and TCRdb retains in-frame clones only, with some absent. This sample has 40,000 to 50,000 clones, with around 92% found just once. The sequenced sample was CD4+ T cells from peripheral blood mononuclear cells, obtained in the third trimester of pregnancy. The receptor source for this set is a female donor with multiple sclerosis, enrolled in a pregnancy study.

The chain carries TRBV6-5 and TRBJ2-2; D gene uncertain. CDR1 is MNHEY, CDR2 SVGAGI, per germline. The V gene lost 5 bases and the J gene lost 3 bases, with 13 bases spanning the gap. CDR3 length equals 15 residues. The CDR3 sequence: CASSRISVDTGELFF. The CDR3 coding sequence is TGTGCCAGCAGTCGGATCAGCGTGGACACCGGGGAGCTGTTTTTT.

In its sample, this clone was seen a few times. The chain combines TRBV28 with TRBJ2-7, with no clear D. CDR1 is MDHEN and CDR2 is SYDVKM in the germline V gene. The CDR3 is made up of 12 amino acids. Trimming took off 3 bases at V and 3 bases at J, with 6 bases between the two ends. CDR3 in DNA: TGTGCCAGCAGTTTCACGGGCTACGAGCAGTACTTC. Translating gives CASSFTGYEQYF.

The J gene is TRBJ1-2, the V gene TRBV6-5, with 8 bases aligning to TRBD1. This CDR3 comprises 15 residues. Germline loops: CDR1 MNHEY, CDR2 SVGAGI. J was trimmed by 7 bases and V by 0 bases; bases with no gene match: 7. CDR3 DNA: TGTGCCAGCAGTTACTCCGGGACAGGAGACGGTGGCTACACCTTC. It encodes CASSYSGTGDGGYTF.

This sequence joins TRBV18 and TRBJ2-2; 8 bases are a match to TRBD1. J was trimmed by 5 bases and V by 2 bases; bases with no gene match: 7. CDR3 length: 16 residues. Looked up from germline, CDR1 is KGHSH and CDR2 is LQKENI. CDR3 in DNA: TGTGCCAGCTCACCAACAGGGGGAACCGGGACCGGGGAGCTGTTTTTT. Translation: CASSPTGGTGTGELFF.

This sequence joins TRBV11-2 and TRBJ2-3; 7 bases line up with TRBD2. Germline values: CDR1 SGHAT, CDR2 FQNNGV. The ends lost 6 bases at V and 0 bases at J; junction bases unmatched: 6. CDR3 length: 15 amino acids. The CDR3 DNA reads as TGTGCCAGCAGGGCTCAAGCGGGGAGCACAGATACGCAGTATTTT. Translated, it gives CASRAQAGSTDTQYF.

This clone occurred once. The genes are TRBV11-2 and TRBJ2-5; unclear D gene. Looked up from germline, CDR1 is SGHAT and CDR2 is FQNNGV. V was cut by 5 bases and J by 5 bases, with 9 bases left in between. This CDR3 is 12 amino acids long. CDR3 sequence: CASSPRWETQYF. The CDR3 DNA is TGTGCCAGCAGCCCCAGGTGGGAGACCCAGTACTTC.

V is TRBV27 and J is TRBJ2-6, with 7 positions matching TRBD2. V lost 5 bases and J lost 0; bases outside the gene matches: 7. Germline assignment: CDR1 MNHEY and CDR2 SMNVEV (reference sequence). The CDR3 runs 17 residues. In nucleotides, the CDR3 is TGTGCCAGCAGTCCGGGGACGGGGGGCTCTGGGGCCAACGTCCTGACTTTC. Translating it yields CASSPGTGGSGANVLTF.

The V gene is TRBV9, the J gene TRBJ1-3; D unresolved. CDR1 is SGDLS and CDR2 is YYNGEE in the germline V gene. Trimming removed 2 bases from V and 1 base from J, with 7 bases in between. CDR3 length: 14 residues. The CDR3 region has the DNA TGTGCCAGCAGCGTCGGGAGTTCTGGAAACACCATATATTTT. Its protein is CASSVGSSGNTIYF.

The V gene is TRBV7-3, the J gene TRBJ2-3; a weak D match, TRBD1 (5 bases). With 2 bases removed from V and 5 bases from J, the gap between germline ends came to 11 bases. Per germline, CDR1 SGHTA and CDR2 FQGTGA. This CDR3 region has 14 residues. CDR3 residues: CASSLLGPRDTQYF. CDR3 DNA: TGTGCCAGCAGCTTACTGGGGCCCCGAGATACGCAGTATTTT.

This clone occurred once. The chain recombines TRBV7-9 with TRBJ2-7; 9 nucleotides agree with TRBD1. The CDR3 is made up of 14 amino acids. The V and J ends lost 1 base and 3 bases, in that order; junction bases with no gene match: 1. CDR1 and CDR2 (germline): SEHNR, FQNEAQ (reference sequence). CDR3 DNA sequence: TGTGCCAGCAGCTTAGAGGGACAGGGCTACGAGCAGTACTTC. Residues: CASSLEGQGYEQYF.

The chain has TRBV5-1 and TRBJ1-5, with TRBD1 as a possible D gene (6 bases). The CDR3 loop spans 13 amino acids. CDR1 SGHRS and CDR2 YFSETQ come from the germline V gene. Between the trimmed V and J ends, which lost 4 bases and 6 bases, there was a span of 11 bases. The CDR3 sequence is CASSRGGGQPQHF. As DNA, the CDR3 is TGCGCCAGCAGCCGGGGAGGGGGTCAGCCCCAGCATTTT.

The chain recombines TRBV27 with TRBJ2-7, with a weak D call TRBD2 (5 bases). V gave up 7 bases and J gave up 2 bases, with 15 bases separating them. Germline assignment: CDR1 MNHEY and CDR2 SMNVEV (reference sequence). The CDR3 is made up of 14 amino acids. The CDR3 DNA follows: TGTGCCAGCAAACTCATGAGCGGTACCTACGAGCAGTACTTC. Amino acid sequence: CASKLMSGTYEQYF.

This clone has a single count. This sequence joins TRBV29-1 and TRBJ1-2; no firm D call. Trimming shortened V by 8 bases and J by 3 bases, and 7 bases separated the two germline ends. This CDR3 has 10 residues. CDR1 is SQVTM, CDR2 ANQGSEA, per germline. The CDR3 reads CSPRDYGYTF. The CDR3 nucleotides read TGCAGCCCGCGGGACTATGGCTACACCTTC.

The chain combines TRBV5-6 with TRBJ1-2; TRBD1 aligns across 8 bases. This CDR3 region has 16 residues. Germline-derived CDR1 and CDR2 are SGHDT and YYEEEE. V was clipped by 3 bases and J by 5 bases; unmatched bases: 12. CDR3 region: CASSSLNQGAEYGYTF. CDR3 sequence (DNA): TGTGCCAGCAGCTCCCTCAATCAGGGGGCAGAGTATGGCTACACCTTC.

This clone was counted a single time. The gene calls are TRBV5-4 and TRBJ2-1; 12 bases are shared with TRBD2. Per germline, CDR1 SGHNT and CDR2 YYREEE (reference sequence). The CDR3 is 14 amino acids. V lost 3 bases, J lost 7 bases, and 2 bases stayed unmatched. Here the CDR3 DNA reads TGTGCCAGCAGCTCACTAGCGGGAGGTAATGAGCAGTTCTTC. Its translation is CASSSLAGGNEQFF. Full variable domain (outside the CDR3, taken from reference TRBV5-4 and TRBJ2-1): ETGVTQSPTHLIKTRGQQVTLRCSSQSGHNTVSWYQQALGQGPQFIFQYYREEENGRGNFPPRFSGLQFPNYSSELNVNALELDDSALYLCASSSLAGGNEQFFGPGTRLTVL.

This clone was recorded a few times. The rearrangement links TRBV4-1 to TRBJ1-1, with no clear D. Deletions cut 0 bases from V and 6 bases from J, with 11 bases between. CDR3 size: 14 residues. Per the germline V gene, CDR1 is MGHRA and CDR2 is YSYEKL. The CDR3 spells CASSQENQRSEAFF. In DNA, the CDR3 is TGCGCCAGCAGCCAAGAAAACCAGAGGTCTGAAGCTTTCTTT.

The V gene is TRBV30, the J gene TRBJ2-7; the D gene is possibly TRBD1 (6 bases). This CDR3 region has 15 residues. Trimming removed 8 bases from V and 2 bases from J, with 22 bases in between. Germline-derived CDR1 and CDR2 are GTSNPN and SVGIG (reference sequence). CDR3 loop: CAGNSQGAIAYEQYF. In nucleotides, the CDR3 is TGTGCCGGAAACTCACAGGGAGCTATTGCCTACGAGCAGTACTTC.

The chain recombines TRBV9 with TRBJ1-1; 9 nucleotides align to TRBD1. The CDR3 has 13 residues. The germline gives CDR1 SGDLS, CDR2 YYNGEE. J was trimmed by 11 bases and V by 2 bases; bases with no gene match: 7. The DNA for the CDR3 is TGTGCCAGCAGCGTCTCGGGACAGGGAGCTGCTTTCTTT. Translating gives CASSVSGQGAAFF.

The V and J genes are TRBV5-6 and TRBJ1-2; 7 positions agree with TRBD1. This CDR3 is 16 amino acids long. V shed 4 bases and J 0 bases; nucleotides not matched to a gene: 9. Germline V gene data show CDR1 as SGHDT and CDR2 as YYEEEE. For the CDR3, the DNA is TGTGCCAGCAGCCAAGGGACAGTGGGTGCTAACTATGGCTACACCTTC. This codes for CASSQGTVGANYGYTF.

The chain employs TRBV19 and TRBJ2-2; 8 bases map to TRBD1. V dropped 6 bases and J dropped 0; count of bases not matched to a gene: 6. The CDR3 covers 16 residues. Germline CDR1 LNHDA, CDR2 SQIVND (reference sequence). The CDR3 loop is CASRPNRGANTGELFF. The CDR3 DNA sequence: TGTGCCAGTAGACCCAACAGGGGGGCGAACACCGGGGAGCTGTTTTTT. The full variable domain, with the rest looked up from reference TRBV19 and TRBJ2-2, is DGGITQSPKYLFRKEGQNVTLSCEQNLNHDAMYWYRQDPGQGLRLIYYSQIVNDFQKGDIAEGYSVSREKKESFPLTVTSAQKNPTAFYLCASRPNRGANTGELFFGEGSRLTVL.

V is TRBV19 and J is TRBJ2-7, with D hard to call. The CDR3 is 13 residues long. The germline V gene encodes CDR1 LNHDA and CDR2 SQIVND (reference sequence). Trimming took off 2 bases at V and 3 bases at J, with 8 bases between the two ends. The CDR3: CASSILSGYEQYF. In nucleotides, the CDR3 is TGTGCCAGTAGTATACTGTCAGGCTACGAGCAGTACTTC.

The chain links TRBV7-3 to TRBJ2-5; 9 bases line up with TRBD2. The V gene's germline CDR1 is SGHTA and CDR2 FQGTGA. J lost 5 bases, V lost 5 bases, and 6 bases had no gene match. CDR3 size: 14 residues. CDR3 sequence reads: CASSKNSGSETQYF. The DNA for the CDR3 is TGTGCCAGCAGCAAAAATAGCGGGAGTGAGACCCAGTACTTC. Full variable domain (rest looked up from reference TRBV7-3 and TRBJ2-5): GAGVSQTPSNKVTEKGKYVELRCDPISGHTALYWYRQSLGQGPEFLIYFQGTGAADDSGLPNDRFFAVRPEGSVSTLKIQRTERGDSAVYLCASSKNSGSETQYFGPGTRLLVL.

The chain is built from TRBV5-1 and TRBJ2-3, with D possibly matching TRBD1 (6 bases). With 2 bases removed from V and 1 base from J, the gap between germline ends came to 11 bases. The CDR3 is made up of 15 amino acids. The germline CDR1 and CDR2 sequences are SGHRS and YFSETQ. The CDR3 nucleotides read TGCGCCAGCAGCTTAAGGGGGATGGGCACAGATACGCAGTATTTT. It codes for CASSLRGMGTDTQYF.

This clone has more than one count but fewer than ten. The CDR3 DNA is TGTGCCAGCAGTTTGGAGGACAGGGACTATGGCTACACCTTC. Its translation: CASSLEDRDYGYTF. V usage is TRBV28 and J usage is TRBJ1-2, with 8 nucleotides matching TRBD1. The CDR3 sequence is 14 residues long. With V trimmed by 3 bases and J by 3 bases, 3 bases remained unmatched. Germline-derived CDR1 and CDR2 are MDHEN and SYDVKM.

Written as DNA, the CDR3 is TGTGCCAGCAGCCTCAGGGTCGGCAATCAGCCCCAGCATTTT. Translated, it gives CASSLRVGNQPQHF. The V gene is TRBV28, the J gene TRBJ1-5, with D possibly being TRBD1 (5 bases). Germline values: CDR1 MDHEN, CDR2 SYDVKM. The CDR3 spans 14 residues. The V gene lost 6 bases and the J gene lost 2 bases, with 11 bases spanning the gap.